The entry below describes one T cell receptor (beta chain). This entry is derived from a study of blood T cell repertoires in COVID-19. Across the study: The United States, Italy and Spain provided the acute and convalescent COVID-19 samples. Sample material is recorded as cDNA or gDNA derived from T cells, B-cell-depleted T cells, or PBMCs.

CDR3 length: 14 amino acids. Trimming left V 4 bases short and J 7 bases short, with 14 bases between. In germline, CDR1 is SGHNT, CDR2 YYREEE (reference sequence). The authors' processing: Cell counts per sample came from amplifying reference gene primers. The repertoire was sequenced with immunoSEQ multiplex PCR; TCRdb's copy has only in-frame clones and lacks some. V, J and clone size derive from that table, while D and trimming were established from the DNA sequence. The sample contains around 120,000 clones, 90% of which appear only once. The chain links TRBV5-4 to TRBJ1-4; D is unclear. Input material: peripheral blood. This TCR was recovered from a human donor with active COVID-19. The donor label of this sample is uncertain. The CDR3 sequence: CASSAHPGGEKLFF. The CDR3 DNA reads as TGTGCCAGCAGCGCCCACCCTGGCGGTGAAAAACTGTTTTTT.